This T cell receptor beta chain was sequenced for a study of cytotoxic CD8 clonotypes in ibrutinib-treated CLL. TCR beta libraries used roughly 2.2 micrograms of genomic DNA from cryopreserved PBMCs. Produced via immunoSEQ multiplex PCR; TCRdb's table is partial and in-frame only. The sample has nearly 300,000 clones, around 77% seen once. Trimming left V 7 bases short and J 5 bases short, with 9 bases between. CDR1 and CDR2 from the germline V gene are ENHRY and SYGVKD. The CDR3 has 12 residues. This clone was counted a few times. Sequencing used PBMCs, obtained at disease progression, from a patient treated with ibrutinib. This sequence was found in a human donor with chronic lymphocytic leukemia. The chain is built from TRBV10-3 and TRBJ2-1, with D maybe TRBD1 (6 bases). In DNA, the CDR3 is TGTGCCATCAACAGGGAGAACAATGAGCAGTTCTTC. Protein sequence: CAINRENNEQFF.